This T cell receptor (beta chain) appears in the sequencing data of a study of blood T cell repertoires in COVID-19. Only in-frame clones appear in the TCRdb table, and some are missing; sequencing was by immunoSEQ multiplex PCR. In the table there are over 100,000 clones, approximately 82% of which are singletons. The sequencing input was peripheral blood. The receptor was isolated from a woman of 80 years or more with active or convalescent COVID-19.

CDR3 loop: CAWSPHGEHF. The CDR3 bases are TGTGCCTGGAGTCCCCACGGGGAGCATTTT. The rearrangement uses TRBV30 and TRBJ1-5; D gene unclear. From germline, CDR1 is GTSNPN and CDR2 SVGIG (reference sequence). V lost 2 bases and J lost 14, with 10 bases in between. The CDR3 is 10 amino acids.